A selection of T cell receptor beta chains follows, all from one sample in a study of regulatory T cells in long-lasting Graves disease. TCRdb re-derived calls from the multiplex PCR reads in MiXCR, one entry per CDR3 protein. The sample consists of some 440,000 distinct CDR3 sequences, more than 20% of them appearing once. This material consisted of peripheral blood mononuclear cells (PBMCs), taken when the disease was refractory, from a patient treated with antithyroid drugs. These TCRs come from a female donor with Graves disease. CDR3s include the opening cysteine and the closing phenylalanine or tryptophan. D genes are given only for firm matches. For some rows the clone size is stated as once, few or many, or as a class when expanded; others skip it.

J gene,V gene,D gene,clone size,CDR3 protein,CDR3 DNA
TRBJ2-2,TRBV29-1,NA,NA,CSVVRTGELFF,TGCAGCGTTGTTCGGACCGGGGAGCTGTTTTTT
TRBJ1-5,TRBV6-5,NA,many,CASSYTPGEVWQPQHF,TGTGCCAGCAGTTACACTCCAGGGGAGGTTTGGCAGCCCCAGCATTTT
TRBJ2-4,TRBV6-1,TRBD2,NA,CASSPIGLAGAAKNTQYF,TGTGCCAGCAGTCCAATAGGACTAGCGGGAGCGGCCAAAAACACTCAGTACTTC
TRBJ2-7,TRBV10-2,NA,many,CASSEGQSYEQYF,TGCGCCAGCAGTGAAGGACAGAGCTACGAGCAGTACTTC
TRBJ2-5,TRBV27,NA,few,CASSLFRGVQTQYF,TGTGCCAGCAGTTTATTCCGGGGAGTTCAGACCCAGTACTTC
TRBJ1-1,TRBV29-1,NA,few,CSVTDGPEAFF,TGCAGCGTTACCGACGGCCCTGAAGCTTTCTTT
TRBJ1-3,TRBV7-2,NA,NA,CASSRRRGSGNTIYF,TGTGCCAGCAGCCGCAGACGGGGCTCTGGAAACACCATATATTTT
TRBJ1-6,TRBV9,NA,NA,CASSDRTGSNSPLHF,TGTGCCAGCAGCGACCGAACAGGAAGTAATTCACCCCTCCACTTT
TRBJ2-7,TRBV4-1,NA,few,CASSQKGLLYEQYF,TGCGCCAGCAGCCAGAAGGGACTGCTCTACGAGCAGTACTTC
TRBJ2-7,TRBV30,TRBD2,many,CAWSQRGSYEQYF,TGTGCCTGGAGCCAGCGGGGCTCCTACGAGCAGTACTTC
TRBJ1-2,TRBV2,NA,many,CASIPGGDYGYTF,TGTGCCAGCATCCCGGGAGGGGACTATGGCTACACCTTC
TRBJ2-7,TRBV11-2,TRBD2,few,CASKNLVATSGNSYEQYF,TGTGCCAGCAAAAACCTCGTAGCGACTAGCGGGAACTCCTACGAGCAGTACTTC
TRBJ2-7,TRBV29-1,NA,many,CSVTGRVYEQYF,TGCAGCGTCACGGGACGAGTCTACGAGCAGTACTTC
TRBJ2-7,TRBV12-3/TRBV12-4,NA,NA,CASTQSIAYEQYF,TGTGCCAGCACCCAGTCCATCGCCTACGAGCAGTACTTC
TRBJ2-7,TRBV28,NA,many,CASKRNGASYEQYF,TGTGCCAGCAAGCGAAACGGGGCCTCCTACGAGCAGTACTTC
TRBJ2-3,TRBV6-2/TRBV6-3,TRBD2,NA,CASSPIYPSSGSTDTQYF,TGTGCCAGCAGTCCCATCTACCCTTCTAGCGGGAGCACAGATACGCAGTATTTT
TRBJ1-5,TRBV28,NA,many,CASSFGVRPQHF,TGTGCCAGCAGTTTCGGGGTGCGGCCCCAGCATTTT
TRBJ2-4,TRBV5-1,TRBD2,NA,CASNRGEGAKNIQYF,TGCGCCAGCAACCGGGGGGAAGGAGCCAAAAACATTCAGTACTTC
TRBJ2-2,TRBV2,TRBD2,NA,CASSEQIAGGPVGELFF,TGTGCCAGCAGTGAACAGATAGCGGGAGGGCCAGTCGGGGAGCTGTTTTTT
TRBJ2-7,TRBV24-1,TRBD1,NA,CATSDWRGTGDTEQYF,TGTGCCACCAGTGATTGGCGGGGGACAGGGGATACCGAGCAGTACTTC
TRBJ2-7,TRBV19,TRBD2,NA,CASSPSGTFLYEQYF,TGTGCCAGTAGTCCTAGCGGGACATTCCTTTACGAGCAGTACTTC
TRBJ2-7,TRBV7-2,TRBD1,many,CASSFTTGGRGSYEQYF,TGTGCCAGCAGCTTCACGACAGGGGGTAGGGGCTCCTACGAGCAGTACTTC
TRBJ1-1,TRBV28,TRBD1,NA,CASSFPRGQGAEAFF,TGTGCCAGCAGTTTCCCCAGGGGACAGGGGGCTGAAGCTTTCTTT
TRBJ2-1,TRBV7-6,TRBD2,few,CASSLHRGSDLAGAQEQFF,TGTGCCAGCAGCTTACATAGGGGTTCTGATCTAGCGGGAGCACAGGAGCAGTTCTTC
TRBJ2-7,TRBV20-1,TRBD2,many,CSARDPSGSNSGEQYF,TGCAGTGCTAGAGATCCTAGCGGGAGTAATTCTGGAGAGCAGTACTTC
TRBJ1-2,TRBV5-5,TRBD1,many,CASSRKAMGQEGGYTF,TGTGCCAGCAGCCGGAAAGCTATGGGACAGGAGGGTGGCTACACCTTC
TRBJ1-6,TRBV5-4,NA,few,CASSFGTLNSPLHF,TGTGCCAGCAGCTTCGGGACCCTTAATTCACCCCTCCACTTT
TRBJ2-2,TRBV27,NA,many,CASSPDTGELFF,TGTGCCAGCAGTCCCGACACCGGGGAGCTGTTTTTT
TRBJ1-6,TRBV10-3,NA,once,CAISGGLSSPLHF,TGTGCCATCAGTGGAGGGCTGAGTTCACCCCTCCACTTT
TRBJ2-2,TRBV2,NA,NA,CASRIQGSRTGELFF,TGTGCCAGCAGAATACAGGGATCGAGGACCGGGGAGCTGTTTTTT
TRBJ2-1,TRBV11-2,TRBD2,NA,CASSFAGEVFNEQFF,TGTGCCAGCAGCTTTGCGGGAGAAGTTTTTAATGAGCAGTTCTTC
TRBJ1-1,TRBV12-3/TRBV12-4,NA,many,CASSFSNGIEAFF,TGTGCCAGCAGTTTCTCCAATGGCATTGAAGCTTTCTTT
TRBJ2-1,TRBV7-3,TRBD2,few,CASSPRGSAGLWNEQFF,TGTGCCAGCAGCCCGCGGGGGTCAGCGGGGCTTTGGAATGAGCAGTTCTTC
TRBJ2-2,TRBV30,NA,few,CAWSVRELDYTGELFF,TGTGCCTGGAGTGTACGGGAACTGGACTACACCGGGGAGCTGTTTTTT
TRBJ2-4,TRBV3-1,NA,many,CASSQVPPGSGAKNIQYF,TGTGCCAGCAGCCAAGTTCCCCCCGGTTCGGGCGCCAAAAACATTCAGTACTTC
TRBJ2-5,TRBV12-3/TRBV12-4,NA,many,CASSLGRATPETQYF,TGTGCCAGCAGTTTAGGCAGGGCCACGCCGGAGACCCAGTACTTC
TRBJ1-2,TRBV6-1,TRBD1,NA,CASRVDRGNYYGYTF,TGTGCCAGCAGAGTGGACAGGGGGAACTACTATGGCTACACCTTC
TRBJ2-7,TRBV28,NA,many,CASRISYEQYF,TGTGCCAGCAGGATCTCCTACGAGCAGTACTTC
TRBJ1-6,TRBV30,NA,many,CAWSVQNSPLHF,TGTGCCTGGAGTGTACAAAATTCACCCCTCCACTTT
TRBJ2-1,TRBV24-1,NA,NA,CATSEDSHNEQFF,TGTGCCACCAGTGAGGACAGTCACAATGAGCAGTTCTTC
TRBJ2-7,TRBV28,TRBD2,many,CASSPGTSYEQYF,TGTGCCAGCAGCCCGGGGACTAGCTACGAGCAGTACTTC
TRBJ2-5,TRBV29-1,TRBD1,many,CSADRAQETQYF,TGCAGCGCTGACAGGGCCCAAGAGACCCAGTACTTC
TRBJ2-3,TRBV27,TRBD2,few,CASTGSGSPYGDTDTQYF,TGTGCCAGCACGGGTAGCGGGAGTCCTTACGGTGACACAGATACGCAGTATTTT
TRBJ2-7,TRBV11-1,TRBD1,many,CASSYRDRVERAYEQYF,TGTGCCAGCAGCTACCGGGACAGGGTCGAGAGGGCCTACGAGCAGTACTTC